Listed here are 28 T cell receptor beta chains from one sample, sequenced in a study of identical twins. TCRdb processed the 5' RACE reads anew with MiXCR; each CDR3 protein has one entry. The table lists under 300,000 distinct CDR3 sequences, around 6.5% of them singletons, with about 14% in the top ten. These same records also appear under a second study, on T cells expressing NK-cell markers.

Sequences were obtained from CD8+ T cells sorted from blood. All receptors derive from a woman aged 18-29 years in good health.

This clonotype was seen more than once but under ten times. The CDR3 sequence is CASSPWTSLRTDTQYF. In nucleotides, the CDR3 is TGTGCCAGCAGCCCCTGGACTAGCCTTCGCACAGATACGCAGTATTTT. The chain employs TRBV7-9 and TRBJ2-3, with 8 bases lining up with TRBD2. The CDR3 is 16 residues long. Germline V gene sequence: CDR1 SEHNR, CDR2 FQNEAQ (reference sequence). The ends lost 5 bases at V and 1 base at J; junction bases unmatched: 8. Variable domain in full (rest from reference TRBV7-9 and TRBJ2-3): DTGVSQNPRHKITKRGQNVTFRCDPISEHNRLYWYRQTLGQGPEFLTYFQNEAQLEKSRLLSDRFSAERPKGSFSTLEIQRTEQGDSAMYLCASSPWTSLRTDTQYFGPGTRLTVL.

The table lists this clonotype with a few counts. The V gene is TRBV6-1, the J gene TRBJ1-1, with 12 bases that match TRBD1. Looked up from germline, CDR1 is MNHNS and CDR2 is SASEGT. Trimming cost V 7 bases and J 4 bases; bases outside gene matches: 7. The CDR3 is 15 residues long. The CDR3 spells CASIRDRGRGTEAFF. The CDR3 DNA follows: TGTGCCAGCATAAGGGACAGGGGGCGCGGCACTGAAGCTTTCTTT.

This clonotype was counted at least ten times. This chain uses TRBV5-1 with TRBJ1-2, with D unresolved. V lost 4 bases and J 8 bases, leaving 12 bases between the germline ends. Germline assignment: CDR1 SGHRS and CDR2 YFSETQ. The CDR3 spans 12 residues. Written as DNA, the CDR3 is TGCGCCAGCAGCCAGGACGGTAGCGGCTACACCTTC. Protein: CASSQDGSGYTF.

The rearrangement joins TRBV3-1 to TRBJ2-3, with 10 bases that match TRBD2. V lost 4 bases, J lost 1 base, and 5 bases stayed unmatched. Germline V gene sequence: CDR1 LGHDT, CDR2 YNNKEL (reference sequence). The CDR3 is 16 amino acids. CDR3 sequence: CASSLRLAGRTDTQYF. Here the CDR3 DNA reads TGTGCCAGCAGCCTGAGACTAGCGGGCCGCACAGATACGCAGTATTTT.

This clonotype was counted between two and nine times. The V and J genes are TRBV5-1 and TRBJ1-4, with D possibly TRBD1 on 6 matching bases. This CDR3 contains 15 residues. V was cut by 0 bases and J by 8 bases, with 14 bases left in between. CDR1 and CDR2 from the germline V gene are SGHRS and YFSETQ. CDR3 nucleotides: TGCGCCAGCAGCTTGGTCCCAGGGGTTGGCGAAAAACTGTTTTTT. The encoded protein is CASSLVPGVGEKLFF.

About this clonotype: The CDR3 ends on some other residue instead of the conserved phenylalanine or tryptophan, so this is likely a read error. V is TRBV4-2 and J is TRBJ1-4, with unresolved D. The CDR3 covers 14 residues. Germline V gene sequence: CDR1 LGHNA, CDR2 YNFKEQ. Deletions cut 4 bases from V and 13 bases from J, with 19 bases between. CDR3 DNA: TGTGCCAGCAGCCCCGGTGTCCTCTGCTGGGCACTGTTTTGT. The encoded protein is CASSPGVLCWALFC.

The J gene is TRBJ2-2, the V gene TRBV5-6; the D is unclear. Germline V gene data show CDR1 as SGHDT and CDR2 as YYEEEE. This CDR3 region has 13 residues. The V end was cut by 4 bases, the J end by 2 bases, with 6 bases between. CDR3 DNA sequence: TGTGCCAGCAGCGCGAGAAACACCGGGGAGCTGTTTTTT. It is translated as CASSARNTGELFF.

This clonotype was picked up a small number of times. This chain connects TRBV4-3 to TRBJ2-1; 7 nucleotides align to TRBD1. With 3 bases clipped from V and 4 bases from J, the junction kept 9 bases outside the gene matches. CDR3 length: 16 amino acids. CDR1 LGHNA and CDR2 YSLEER come from the germline V gene. This chain's CDR3 is CASSQLLGTAYNEQFF. The CDR3 DNA reads TGCGCCAGCAGCCAGCTCCTCGGGACAGCTTACAATGAGCAGTTCTTC.

In this sample, this clonotype turned up many times. This chain uses TRBV12-3 or TRBV12-4 with TRBJ2-7; no firm D call. With 5 bases removed from V and 2 bases from J, the gap between germline ends came to 10 bases. The CDR3 is 13 residues long. The CDR3 reads CASSNTSPYEQYF. In DNA, the CDR3 is TGTGCCAGCAGTAACACAAGTCCCTACGAGCAGTACTTC.

J is TRBJ2-1 and V is TRBV20-1; D gene unclear. Trimming took off 0 bases at V and 8 bases at J, with 11 bases between the two ends. The CDR3 spans 13 residues. CDR1 DFQATT and CDR2 SNEGSKA come from the germline V gene (reference sequence). The CDR3 coding sequence is TGCAGTGCTAGAGATTCGGCAGTTTATGAGCAGTTCTTC. Translating it yields CSARDSAVYEQFF.

This clonotype was picked up a small number of times. The chain joins TRBV20-1 to TRBJ2-2, with TRBD2 as a possible D gene (7 bases). Germline CDR1 and CDR2: DFQATT and SNEGSKA (reference sequence). CDR3 size: 15 residues. Trimming removed 1 base at V and 6 bases at J, with 15 bases between. The CDR3 is CSARAGGGRPGELFF. The CDR3 bases are TGCAGTGCTAGAGCGGGCGGGGGCCGGCCCGGGGAGCTGTTTTTT.

Ten or more counts support this clonotype. This chain uses TRBV9 with TRBJ2-1, with D possibly being TRBD1 (6 bases). CDR1 SGDLS and CDR2 YYNGEE come from the germline V gene. Trimming left V 4 bases short and J 9 bases short, with 17 bases between. This CDR3 has 14 amino acids. The CDR3 reads CASSPTQGFAEQFF. CDR3 coding DNA: TGTGCCAGCAGCCCAACACAGGGTTTTGCTGAGCAGTTCTTC.

This clonotype was counted at least ten times. This chain links TRBV7-2 with TRBJ1-1; D is unresolved. The CDR3 has 13 residues. Trimming removed 5 bases at V and 0 bases at J, with 7 bases between. Per the germline V gene, CDR1 is SGHTA and CDR2 is FQGNSA. CDR3 region: CASSDVMNTEAFF. Here the CDR3 DNA reads TGTGCCAGCAGCGACGTCATGAACACTGAAGCTTTCTTT.

This chain connects TRBV7-8 to TRBJ2-3, with TRBD1 identical over 8 bases. With V trimmed by 5 bases and J by 10 bases, 5 bases remained unmatched. This CDR3 spans 12 amino acids. From germline, CDR1 is SGHVS and CDR2 FQNEAQ. In DNA, the CDR3 is TGTGCCAGCAGCCCGGGGACAGGCCCGCAGTATTTT. It codes for CASSPGTGPQYF.

This clonotype was seen a handful of times. This rearrangement joins TRBV2 to TRBJ2-1; 13 bases are a match to TRBD2. Trimming removed 6 bases from V and 6 bases from J; junction bases left unmatched: 5. The CDR3 runs 15 residues. CDR1 and CDR2 (germline): SNHLY, FYNNEI. CDR3 amino acids: CASSSGLAGANEQFF. CDR3 nucleotide sequence: TGTGCCAGCAGCTCCGGACTAGCGGGAGCCAATGAGCAGTTCTTC.

The chain's CDR3 is CSARAPDSYEQYF. CDR3 nucleotides: TGCAGTGCTAGAGCACCCGACAGCTACGAGCAGTACTTC. The chain carries TRBV20-1 and TRBJ2-7, with D possibly matching TRBD1 (5 bases). The CDR3 runs to 13 residues. The V gene's germline CDR1 is DFQATT and CDR2 SNEGSKA (reference sequence). The V gene lost 1 base and the J gene lost 3 bases, with 10 bases spanning the gap.

This clonotype turned up a few times. This chain links TRBV4-1 with TRBJ2-3; unclear D gene. Germline V gives CDR1 MGHRA, CDR2 YSYEKL. Trimming took off 1 base at V and 1 base at J, with 9 bases between the two ends. The CDR3 totals 15 residues. This chain's CDR3 is CASSQGLGRTDTQYF. The CDR3 coding sequence is TGCGCCAGCAGCCAAGGCCTCGGGCGCACAGATACGCAGTATTTT.

The chain has TRBV11-2 and TRBJ2-7, with TRBD2 identical over 7 bases. Unmatched junction bases numbered 4, after V lost 4 bases and J lost 7 bases. The V gene's germline CDR1 is SGHAT and CDR2 FQNNGV. The CDR3 totals 12 residues. This chain's CDR3 is CASSSGGVEQYF. CDR3 nucleotide sequence: TGTGCCAGCAGCTCTGGGGGGGTGGAGCAGTACTTC.

This clonotype showed up many times. This rearrangement joins TRBV29-1 to TRBJ2-7; D possibly corresponds to TRBD1 (5 bases). Trimming left V 5 bases short and J 3 bases short, with 8 bases between. Germline V gene lookup returns CDR1 SQVTM and CDR2 ANQGSEA. This CDR3 is 11 amino acids long. The CDR3 coding sequence is TGCAGCGTTCACGACAGCTACGAGCAGTACTTC. It encodes CSVHDSYEQYF.

This clonotype has only a few counts. This chain joins TRBV7-9 and TRBJ2-1, with TRBD2 as a possible D gene (6 bases). CDR3 size: 16 residues. Trimming pared 4 bases from V and 5 bases from J, leaving 18 bases between. Germline V gene data show CDR1 as SEHNR and CDR2 as FQNEAQ (reference sequence). The CDR3 bases are TGTGCCAGCAGCTCCGACGGGAGCAATGTCGACAATGAGCAGTTCTTC. Protein: CASSSDGSNVDNEQFF.

The table lists this clonotype with many counts. The CDR3 loop is CASTPSGYNEQFF. CDR3 nucleotide sequence: TGCGCCAGCACCCCTAGCGGCTACAATGAGCAGTTCTTC. The chain employs TRBV5-1 and TRBJ2-1; 7 bases agree with TRBD2. The V gene end was trimmed by 6 bases and the J gene end by 3 bases; junction bases not matched to a gene: 3. Germline loops: CDR1 SGHRS, CDR2 YFSETQ. The CDR3 loop spans 13 amino acids.

In this sample, this clonotype turned up a few times. The CDR3: CASSLVQGGGYTF. The CDR3 DNA sequence: TGTGCCAGCAGTTTGGTACAGGGGGGGGGCTACACCTTC. The rearrangement links TRBV27 to TRBJ1-2, with TRBD1 matching 8 bases. Trimming cost V 3 bases and J 8 bases; bases outside gene matches: 5. CDR3 length: 13 residues. The germline V gene encodes CDR1 MNHEY and CDR2 SMNVEV (reference sequence).

This clonotype was seen repeatedly, ten times or more. The chain has TRBV27 and TRBJ2-1, with 7 bases identical to TRBD2. V was pared by 6 bases and J by 0 bases, with 8 bases of the junction left unmatched. The CDR3 is made up of 16 amino acids. CDR1 is MNHEY and CDR2 is SMNVEV in the germline V gene (reference sequence). This chain's CDR3 is CASRHTSDLSYNEQFF. CDR3 coding DNA: TGTGCCAGCAGGCACACTAGCGATCTCTCCTACAATGAGCAGTTCTTC.

This clonotype was recorded many times. The chain has TRBV7-9 and TRBJ2-3, with 9 bases lining up with TRBD1. Germline lookup yields CDR1 SEHNR and CDR2 FQNEAQ (reference sequence). CDR3 length: 15 amino acids. The J segment lost 4 bases and the V segment lost 5 bases, leaving 7 bases of the junction unmatched. As DNA, the CDR3 is TGTGCCAGCAGCGACGGACAGGGGAAATCAGATACGCAGTATTTT. Translated, it gives CASSDGQGKSDTQYF.

This clonotype came up once. The junction and the germline gene differ at one end; a read error may be behind it. The chain combines TRBV29-1 with TRBJ2-1, with 13 bases aligning to TRBD2. Germline assignment: CDR1 SQVTM and CDR2 ANQGSEA. The CDR3 has 12 amino acids. DNA for the CDR3: TGCAGCGTTGTGGTACTAGCGGGGGGGTTGGTCTTC. As protein: CSVVVLAGGLVF.

In nucleotides, the CDR3 is TGCAGCGGGCATTGGGGTTACGAGCAGTACTTC. It yields the protein CSGHWGYEQYF. The genes are TRBV29-1 and TRBJ2-7, with unresolved D. Germline CDR1 SQVTM, CDR2 ANQGSEA. CDR3 length: 11 amino acids. Trimming removed 7 bases from V and 4 bases from J, with 11 bases in between.

This clonotype has a count of ten or more. The chain recombines TRBV18 with TRBJ2-3, with TRBD1 matching 7 bases. The V and J ends lost 4 bases and 7 bases, in that order; junction bases with no gene match: 23. This CDR3 is built from 19 residues. CDR1 is KGHSH, CDR2 LQKENI, per germline. Written as DNA, the CDR3 is TGTGCCAGCTCACAATACTCATCCCGGGACAGTGACTTTAAAAATACGCAGTATTTT. It codes for CASSQYSSRDSDFKNTQYF.

This clonotype was detected many times. V usage is TRBV4-1 and J usage is TRBJ1-2; a weak D match, TRBD1 (6 bases). The ends were cut back, 4 bases at V and 0 bases at J, with 9 bases in the middle. The V gene's germline CDR1 is MGHRA and CDR2 YSYEKL. CDR3 size: 14 residues. CDR3 bases: TGCGCCAGCAGCCCCGACAGGCCTAACTATGGCTACACCTTC. This translates into CASSPDRPNYGYTF.